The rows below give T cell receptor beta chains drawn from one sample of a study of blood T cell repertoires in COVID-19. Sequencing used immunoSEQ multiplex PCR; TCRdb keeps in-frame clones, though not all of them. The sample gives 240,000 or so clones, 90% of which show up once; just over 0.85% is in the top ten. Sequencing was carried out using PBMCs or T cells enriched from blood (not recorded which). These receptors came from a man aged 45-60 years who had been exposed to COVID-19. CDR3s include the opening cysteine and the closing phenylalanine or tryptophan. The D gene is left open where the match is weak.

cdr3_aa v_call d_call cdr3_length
CSALRNTEAFF TRBV20-1 NA 11
CASSPFTGQTYGYTF TRBV18 NA 15
CASSLASNAGTGFDQPQHF TRBV4-2 TRBD1 19
CAIMTPEVDTQYF TRBV10-3 NA 13
CASSHRPTRGHTEAFF TRBV11-3 TRBD1 16
CASSLGGEAFF TRBV5-1 NA 11
CASSSLGLSTGPLHF TRBV9 NA 15
CASSVVGGENEAFF TRBV9 TRBD1 14
CASSLVISRASNYGYTF TRBV11-2 NA 17
CASSWAPGQGNIQYF TRBV5-4 TRBD1 15
CASSLGTGITGELFF TRBV5-4 TRBD1 15
CASSLEVWRGQETQYF TRBV5-1 NA 16
CASRYPGIHTQYF TRBV12-3/TRBV12-4 NA 13
CATSVTANSPLHF TRBV24-1 NA 13
CASSVGGMEETQYF TRBV9 NA 14
CASSVVAASNSPLHF TRBV9 NA 15
CASSLGQGISPLHF TRBV28 TRBD1 14
CASSFAGEAPLHF TRBV5-4 NA 13
CASSPSVGVSYEQFF TRBV7-3 NA 15
CASSKNQGGETQYF TRBV5-4 NA 14
CASSLIGGDSPLHF TRBV5-8 TRBD1 14
CACNQGVGTDTQYF TRBV5-6 TRBD1 14
CATSPTGQGWTEAFF TRBV19 TRBD1 15
CARNRDNYGYTF TRBV30 NA 12
CASSYTTGDEQFF TRBV5-1 TRBD1 13
CASSYSTGGTYEQYF TRBV6-5 NA 15